This T cell receptor (beta chain) was observed in a study of human T cells and chemical hapten exposure. In the study overall: Cases of alopecia areata, totalis or universalis occurred in a predominantly female patient group.

It was the library that attached unique molecular identifiers to individual cDNA molecules. TCRdb reprocessed the RACE reads with MiXCR, giving one entry per CDR3 protein. The data contain about 190,000 distinct CDR3 sequences, around a quarter of them singletons. Germline values: CDR1 SNHLY, CDR2 FYNNEI. Trimming shortened V by 2 bases and J by 3 bases, and 10 bases separated the two germline ends. The CDR3 spans 14 residues. Time point meaning: patch test 3, about 24 weeks after DPC sensitization. The sample's treatment: therapeutic diphenylcyclopropenone sensitization with weekly scalp DPC. The chain joins TRBV2 to TRBJ2-5; the D gene is possibly TRBD1 (5 bases). The receptor was isolated from a woman aged 40 to 50 with alopecia areata. Some clones in this sample may be carry-over from other donors' samples. The source material was whole blood, sampled in connection with sensitization to the hapten diphenylcyclopropenone (DPC). The CDR3 here is CASSELQGEETQYF. CDR3 nucleotides: TGTGCCAGCAGTGAATTGCAGGGCGAAGAGACCCAGTACTTC.